A selection of T cell receptor beta chains follows, all from one sample in a study of T-cell reconstitution after alpha-beta-depleted transplantation in children. TCRdb ran MiXCR on the PCR reads and lists one entry per CDR3 protein. The sample has around 5,000 distinct CDR3 sequences; 20% to 30% are singletons. The material sequenced was PBMCs, mostly from graft donor cells, taken 60 days after TCRalphabeta/CD19-depleted stem cell transplant. These receptors were collected from a male patient aged 2-9 years who had a stem cell transplant for acute lymphoblastic leukemia, so the T cells may come from the graft donor. Each CDR3 is given with its conserved first and last residue. The order of the fields is D gene, clone size, V gene, J gene, CDR3 protein, CDR3 DNA. A D gene is named only where the DNA matches it firmly. Rows may omit the clone size; those that give it use once, few, many or a size class.

-	many	TRBV11-2	TRBJ2-5	CASSLGPGYQETQYF	TGTGCCAGCAGCTTAGGACCTGGGTACCAAGAGACCCAGTACTTC
-	-	TRBV29-1	TRBJ2-7	CSVVFWVEGSYEQYF	TGCAGCGTTGTCTTTTGGGTCGAGGGATCCTACGAGCAGTACTTC
-	many	TRBV7-9	TRBJ2-1	CASSQQVNPYNEQFF	TGTGCCAGCAGTCAGCAGGTGAATCCGTACAATGAGCAGTTCTTC
TRBD1	-	TRBV27	TRBJ1-2	CASQAKGAYGYTF	TGTGCCAGCCAAGCTAAGGGGGCGTATGGCTACACCTTC
-	many	TRBV28	TRBJ2-7	CASSYAGKPYEQYF	TGTGCCAGCAGTTATGCGGGTAAGCCCTACGAGCAGTACTTC
-	medium-sized	TRBV11-1	TRBJ2-1	CASIPRASPHRGYNEQFF	TGTGCCAGCATCCCCAGGGCCTCTCCCCACCGAGGATACAATGAGCAGTTCTTC
-	many	TRBV10-3	TRBJ1-1	CAISDGPRNTEAFF	TGTGCCATCAGTGACGGACCTAGGAACACTGAAGCTTTCTTT
-	many	TRBV10-3	TRBJ2-3	CAISESFTDTQYF	TGTGCCATCAGTGAGTCGTTCACAGATACGCAGTATTTT
-	many	TRBV20-1	TRBJ1-1	CSALNPGTTEAFF	TGCAGTGCCTTAAATCCAGGGACCACTGAAGCTTTCTTT
-	-	TRBV12-3/TRBV12-4	TRBJ2-1	CASSNFAPFQSSYNEQFF	TGTGCCAGCAGTAATTTCGCCCCTTTTCAGAGCTCCTACAATGAGCAGTTCTTC
-	medium-sized	TRBV5-8	TRBJ2-1	CASSSLGRGPGGDEQFF	TGTGCCAGCAGCTCGTTGGGTCGGGGCCCGGGGGGCGATGAGCAGTTCTTC
-	many	TRBV2	TRBJ1-2	CASSEGGQLYGYTF	TGTGCCAGCAGTGAGGGTGGGCAGCTTTATGGCTACACCTTC
TRBD1	-	TRBV10-3	TRBJ1-6	CAIRSGTGRSGSPLHF	TGTGCCATCAGATCCGGGACAGGCCGATCGGGCTCACCCCTCCACTTT
-	-	TRBV3-1	TRBJ1-5	CASSKQGHQPQHF	TGTGCCAGCTCCAAGCAGGGCCATCAGCCCCAGCATTTT
-	many	TRBV20-1	TRBJ2-5	CSARLQWAQYF	TGCAGTGCTAGACTGCAATGGGCCCAGTACTTC
-	many	TRBV29-1	TRBJ2-5	CSVSRVLMETQYF	TGCAGCGTTAGTCGGGTCCTCATGGAGACCCAGTACTTC
-	many	TRBV11-2	TRBJ2-5	CASSLGPYQETQYF	TGTGCCAGCAGCTTAGGCCCATATCAAGAGACCCAGTACTTC
TRBD1	many	TRBV7-9	TRBJ1-5	CASSAGGFQPQHF	TGTGCCAGCAGCGCAGGGGGTTTTCAGCCCCAGCATTTT
TRBD2	-	TRBV20-1	TRBJ2-5	CSARVAGWETQYF	TGCAGTGCTAGAGTAGCGGGGTGGGAGACCCAGTACTTC
-	many	TRBV18	TRBJ2-2	CASSPVVTGELFF	TGTGCCAGCTCACCAGTAGTCACCGGGGAGCTGTTTTTT